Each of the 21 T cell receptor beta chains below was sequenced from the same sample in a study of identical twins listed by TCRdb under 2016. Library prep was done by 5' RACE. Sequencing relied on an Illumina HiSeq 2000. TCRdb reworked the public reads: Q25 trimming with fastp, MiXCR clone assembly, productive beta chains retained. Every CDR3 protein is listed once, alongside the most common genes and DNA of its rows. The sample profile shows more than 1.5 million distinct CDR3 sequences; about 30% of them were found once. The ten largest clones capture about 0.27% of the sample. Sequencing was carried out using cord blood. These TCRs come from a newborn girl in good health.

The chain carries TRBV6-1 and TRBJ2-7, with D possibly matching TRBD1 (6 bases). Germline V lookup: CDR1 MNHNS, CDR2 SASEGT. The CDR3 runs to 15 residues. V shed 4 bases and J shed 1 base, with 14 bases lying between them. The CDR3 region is CASSGQALGSYEQYF. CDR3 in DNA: TGTGCCAGCAGTGGACAGGCCCTCGGATCCTACGAGCAGTACTTC.

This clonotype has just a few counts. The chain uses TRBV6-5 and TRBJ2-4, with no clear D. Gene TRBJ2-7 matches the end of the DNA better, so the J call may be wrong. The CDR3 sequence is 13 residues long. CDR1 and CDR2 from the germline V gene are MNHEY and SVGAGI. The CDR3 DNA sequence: TGTGCCAGCAGTTACTCGAACGTCGGCGAGCAGTACTTC. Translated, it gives CASSYSNVGEQYF.

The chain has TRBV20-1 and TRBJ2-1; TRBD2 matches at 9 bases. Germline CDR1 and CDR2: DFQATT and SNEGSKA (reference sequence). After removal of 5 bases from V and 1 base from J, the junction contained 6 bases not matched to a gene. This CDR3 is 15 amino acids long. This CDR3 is CSASRLAVSYNEQFF. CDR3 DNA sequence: TGCAGTGCTTCACGACTAGCGGTTTCCTACAATGAGCAGTTCTTC.

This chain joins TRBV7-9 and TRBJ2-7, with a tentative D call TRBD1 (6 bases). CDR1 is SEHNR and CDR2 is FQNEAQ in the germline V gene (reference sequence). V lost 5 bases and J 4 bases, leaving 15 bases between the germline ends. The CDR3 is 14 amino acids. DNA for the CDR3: TGTGCCAGCAGCCCCCTTGGGGACATATACGAGCAGTACTTC. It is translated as CASSPLGDIYEQYF. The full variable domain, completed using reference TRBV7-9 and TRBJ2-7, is DTGVSQNPRHKITKRGQNVTFRCDPISEHNRLYWYRQTLGQGPEFLTYFQNEAQLEKSRLLSDRFSAERPKGSFSTLEIQRTEQGDSAMYLCASSPLGDIYEQYFGPGTRLTVT.

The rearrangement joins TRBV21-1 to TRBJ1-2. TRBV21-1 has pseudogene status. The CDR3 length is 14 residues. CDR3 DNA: TGTGCCAGCAGCAAACACGGCACTAACTATGGCTACACCTTC. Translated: CASSKHGTNYGYTF.

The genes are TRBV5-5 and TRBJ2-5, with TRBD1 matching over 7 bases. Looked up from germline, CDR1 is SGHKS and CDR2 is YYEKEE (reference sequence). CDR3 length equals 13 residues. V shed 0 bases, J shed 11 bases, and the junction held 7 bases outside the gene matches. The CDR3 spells CASSLGIQGEQYF. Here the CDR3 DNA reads TGTGCCAGCAGCTTGGGAATTCAGGGGGAGCAGTACTTC.

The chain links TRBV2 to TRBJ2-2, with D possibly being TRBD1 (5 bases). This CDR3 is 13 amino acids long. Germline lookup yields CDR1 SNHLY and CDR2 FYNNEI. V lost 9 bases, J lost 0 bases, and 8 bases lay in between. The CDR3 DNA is TGTGCCAGGCAGGGCCCGAACACCGGGGAGCTGTTTTTT. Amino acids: CARQGPNTGELFF. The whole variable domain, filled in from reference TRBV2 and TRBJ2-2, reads EPEVTQTPSHQVTQMGQEVILRCVPISNHLYFYWYRQILGQKVEFLVSFYNNEISEKSEIFDDQFSVERPDGSNFTLKIRSTKLEDSAMYFCARQGPNTGELFFGEGSRLTVL.

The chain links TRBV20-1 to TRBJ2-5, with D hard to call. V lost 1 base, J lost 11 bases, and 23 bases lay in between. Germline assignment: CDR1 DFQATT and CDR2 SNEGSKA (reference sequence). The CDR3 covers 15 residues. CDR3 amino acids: CSARVMAEGLNEQYF. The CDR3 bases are TGCAGTGCTAGAGTAATGGCGGAAGGATTAAATGAGCAGTACTTC.

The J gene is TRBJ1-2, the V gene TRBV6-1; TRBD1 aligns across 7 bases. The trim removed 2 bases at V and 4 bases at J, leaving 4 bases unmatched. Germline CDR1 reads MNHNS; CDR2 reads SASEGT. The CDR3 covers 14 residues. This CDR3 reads CASSEMAGGYGYTF. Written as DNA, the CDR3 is TGTGCCAGCAGTGAAATGGCAGGGGGCTATGGCTACACCTTC.

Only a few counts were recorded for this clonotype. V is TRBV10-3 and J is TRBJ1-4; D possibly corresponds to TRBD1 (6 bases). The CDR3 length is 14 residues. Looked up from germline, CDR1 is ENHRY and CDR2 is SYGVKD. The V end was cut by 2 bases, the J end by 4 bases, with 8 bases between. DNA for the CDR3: TGTGCCATCAGTGAGCCGGGACATAATGAAAAACTGTTTTTT. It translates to CAISEPGHNEKLFF.

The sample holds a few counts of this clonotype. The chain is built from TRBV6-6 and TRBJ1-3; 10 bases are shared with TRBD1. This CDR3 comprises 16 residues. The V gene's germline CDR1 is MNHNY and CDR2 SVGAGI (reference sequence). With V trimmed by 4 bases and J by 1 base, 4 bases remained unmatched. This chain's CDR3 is CASSSDRGLSGNTIYF. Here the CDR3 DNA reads TGTGCCAGCAGTTCGGACAGGGGGTTGTCTGGAAACACCATATATTTT.

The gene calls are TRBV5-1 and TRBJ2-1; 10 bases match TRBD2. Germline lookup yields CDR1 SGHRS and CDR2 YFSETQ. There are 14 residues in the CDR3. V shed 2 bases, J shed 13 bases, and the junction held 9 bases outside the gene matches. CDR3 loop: CASSFGTSEETQFF. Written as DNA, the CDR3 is TGCGCCAGCAGCTTTGGGACTAGCGAAGAGACCCAGTTCTTC.

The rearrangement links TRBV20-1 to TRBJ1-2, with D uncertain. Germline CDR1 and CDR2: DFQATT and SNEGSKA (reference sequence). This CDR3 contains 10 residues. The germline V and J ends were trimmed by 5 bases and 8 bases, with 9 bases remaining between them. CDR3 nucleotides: TGCAGTGCTTGGAGCGGGGGCTACACCTTC. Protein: CSAWSGGYTF.

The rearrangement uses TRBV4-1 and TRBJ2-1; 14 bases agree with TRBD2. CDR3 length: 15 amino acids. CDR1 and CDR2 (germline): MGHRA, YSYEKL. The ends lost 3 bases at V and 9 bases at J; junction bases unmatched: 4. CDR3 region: CASSQGLAGVSEQFF. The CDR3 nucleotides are TGCGCCAGCAGCCAGGGACTAGCGGGAGTCAGTGAGCAGTTCTTC.

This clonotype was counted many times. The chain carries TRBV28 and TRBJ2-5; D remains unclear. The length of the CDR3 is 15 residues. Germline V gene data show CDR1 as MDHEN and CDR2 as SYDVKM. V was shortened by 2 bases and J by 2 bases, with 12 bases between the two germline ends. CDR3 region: CASSLEQPSQETQYF. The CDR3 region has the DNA TGTGCCAGCAGTTTAGAGCAGCCTTCACAAGAGACCCAGTACTTC.

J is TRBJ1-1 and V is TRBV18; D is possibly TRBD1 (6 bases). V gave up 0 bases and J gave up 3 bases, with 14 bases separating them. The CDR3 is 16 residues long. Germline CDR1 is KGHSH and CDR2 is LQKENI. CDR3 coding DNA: TGTGCCAGCTCACCACCTCTAACAGGGCAGTACACTGAAGCTTTCTTT. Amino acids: CASSPPLTGQYTEAFF.

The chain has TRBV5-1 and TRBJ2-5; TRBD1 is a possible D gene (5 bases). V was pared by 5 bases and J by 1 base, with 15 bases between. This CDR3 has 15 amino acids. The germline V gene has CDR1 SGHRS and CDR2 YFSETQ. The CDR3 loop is CASRPPGSIQETQYF. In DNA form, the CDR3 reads TGCGCCAGCAGACCCCCAGGGTCAATCCAAGAGACCCAGTACTTC.

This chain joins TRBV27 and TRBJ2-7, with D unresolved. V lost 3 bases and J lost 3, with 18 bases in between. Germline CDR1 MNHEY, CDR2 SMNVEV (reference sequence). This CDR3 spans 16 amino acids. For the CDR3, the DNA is TGTGCCAGCAGTTTGTCCAACCGGGTCCCACGCTACGAGCAGTACTTC. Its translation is CASSLSNRVPRYEQYF.

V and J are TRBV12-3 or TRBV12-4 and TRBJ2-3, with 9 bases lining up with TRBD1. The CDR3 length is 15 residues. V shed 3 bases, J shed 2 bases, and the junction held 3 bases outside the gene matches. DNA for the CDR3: TGTGCCAGCAGTTTCGGACAGGGGAACACAGATACGCAGTATTTT. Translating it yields CASSFGQGNTDTQYF.

CDR3 in DNA: TGTGCCAGTTACGTGCCAGGCACAGATACGCAGTATTTT. It is translated as CASYVPGTDTQYF. The rearrangement uses TRBV6-5 and TRBJ2-3; no definite D call. Germline V gene data show CDR1 as MNHEY and CDR2 as SVGAGI. The germline V and J ends were trimmed by 9 bases and 1 base, with 11 bases remaining between them. The CDR3 covers 13 residues.

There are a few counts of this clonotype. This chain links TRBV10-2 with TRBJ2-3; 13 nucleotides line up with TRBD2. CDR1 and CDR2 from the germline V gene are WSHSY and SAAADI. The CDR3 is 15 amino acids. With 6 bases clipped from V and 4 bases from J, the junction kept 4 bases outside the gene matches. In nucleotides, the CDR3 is TGCGCCAGCAGCAAGGGGACTAGCGGGGCAGATACGCAGTATTTT. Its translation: CASSKGTSGADTQYF.